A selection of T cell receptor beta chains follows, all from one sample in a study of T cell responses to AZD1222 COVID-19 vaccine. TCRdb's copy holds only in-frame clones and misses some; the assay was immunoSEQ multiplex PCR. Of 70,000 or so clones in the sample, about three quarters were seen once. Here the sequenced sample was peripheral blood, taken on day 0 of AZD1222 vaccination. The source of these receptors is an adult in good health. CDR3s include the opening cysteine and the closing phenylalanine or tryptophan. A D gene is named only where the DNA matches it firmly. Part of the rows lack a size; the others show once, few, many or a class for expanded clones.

TGTGCCAGTAGTAACCGACAGGGTACAGGCCAAGAGACCCAGTACTTC,CASSNRQGTGQETQYF,TRBD1,TRBV19,.,TRBJ2-5
TGTGCCAGCACATTTGGGGACAGGGTATACGAGCAGTACTTC,CASTFGDRVYEQYF,TRBD1,TRBV28,.,TRBJ2-7
TGTGCCAGCCAGCTGAGCGGGAGCTCCTACAATGAGCAGTTCTTC,CASQLSGSSYNEQFF,TRBD2,TRBV5-4,.,TRBJ2-1
TGTGCCAGCAGTTTTGGGGTCACCGGGGAGCTGTTTTTT,CASSFGVTGELFF,.,TRBV12-3/TRBV12-4,.,TRBJ2-2
TGTGCCAGCAGCTTCCACAATGAGCAGTTCTTC,CASSFHNEQFF,.,TRBV7-2,.,TRBJ2-1
TGTGCCAGCAGCGTCCATACTAGCGTGGATGGGTTGGATACGCAGTATTTT,CASSVHTSVDGLDTQYF,TRBD2,TRBV9,.,TRBJ2-3
TGCGCCAGCAGGATGGACAGGGCCATGAACACTGAAGCTTTCTTT,CASRMDRAMNTEAFF,TRBD1,TRBV4-3,.,TRBJ1-1
TGTGCCATCAGACAGGGGGCGCGAGAGACCCAGTACTTC,CAIRQGARETQYF,TRBD1,TRBV10-3,.,TRBJ2-5
TGTGCCACCAGTGAACGACCTAAGGACAGGGTGAACCAAGAGACCCAGTACTTC,CATSERPKDRVNQETQYF,TRBD1,TRBV24-1,once,TRBJ2-5
TGTGCCAGCTCACCAGAAAGGACAGCTAGACATGGCTACACCTTC,CASSPERTARHGYTF,.,TRBV18,.,TRBJ1-2
TGCGCCAGCAGCCAGGTACAGGGGGCACTGAACACTGAAGCTTTCTTT,CASSQVQGALNTEAFF,TRBD1,TRBV4-1,once,TRBJ1-1
TGTGCCAGCAGCGTAGCGGGGGGGGACTTTAATGAGCAGTTCTTC,CASSVAGGDFNEQFF,TRBD2,TRBV9,.,TRBJ2-1
TGTGCCAGCAGTGTCGCGTGGACAACGCGAAGGAGCTCCTACGAGCAGTACTTC,CASSVAWTTRRSSYEQYF,.,TRBV2,few,TRBJ2-7